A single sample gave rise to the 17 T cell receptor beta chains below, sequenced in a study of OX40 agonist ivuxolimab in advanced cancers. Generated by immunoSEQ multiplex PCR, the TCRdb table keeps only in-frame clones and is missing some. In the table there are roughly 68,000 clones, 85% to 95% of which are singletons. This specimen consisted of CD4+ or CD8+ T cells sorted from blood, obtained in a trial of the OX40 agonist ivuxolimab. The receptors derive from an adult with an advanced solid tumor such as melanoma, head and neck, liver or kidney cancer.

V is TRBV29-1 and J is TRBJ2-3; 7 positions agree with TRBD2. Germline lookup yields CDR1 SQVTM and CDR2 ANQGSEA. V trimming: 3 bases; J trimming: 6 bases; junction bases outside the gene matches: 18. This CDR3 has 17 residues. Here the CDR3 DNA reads TGCAGCGTTGAGAGGGGAATCGGCGGGAGAGGTGCGGATACGCAGTATTTT. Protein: CSVERGIGGRGADTQYF.

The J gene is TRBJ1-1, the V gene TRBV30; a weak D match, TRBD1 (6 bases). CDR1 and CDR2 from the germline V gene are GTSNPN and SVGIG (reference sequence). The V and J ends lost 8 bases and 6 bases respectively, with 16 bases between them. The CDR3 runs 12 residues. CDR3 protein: CARKDQGPEAFF. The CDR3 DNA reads TGTGCCCGAAAAGATCAGGGGCCTGAAGCTTTCTTT.

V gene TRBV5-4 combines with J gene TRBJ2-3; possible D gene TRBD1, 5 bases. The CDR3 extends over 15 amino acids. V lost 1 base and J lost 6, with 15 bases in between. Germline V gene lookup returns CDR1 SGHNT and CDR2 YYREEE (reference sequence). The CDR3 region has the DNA TGTGCCAGCAGCTTGAGTAGGGGTGGTTCTGATACGCAGTATTTT. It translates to CASSLSRGGSDTQYF.

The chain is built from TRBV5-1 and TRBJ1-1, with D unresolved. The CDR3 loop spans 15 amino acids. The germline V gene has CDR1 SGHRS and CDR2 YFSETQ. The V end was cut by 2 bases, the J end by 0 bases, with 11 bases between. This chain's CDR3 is CASSFDRGLNTEAFF. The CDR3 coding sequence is TGCGCCAGCAGCTTTGATCGAGGTTTGAACACTGAAGCTTTCTTT. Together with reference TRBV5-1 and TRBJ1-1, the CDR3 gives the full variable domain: KAGVTQTPRYLIKTRGQQVTLSCSPISGHRSVSWYQQTPGQGLQFLFEYFSETQRNKGNFPGRFSGRQFSNSRSEMNVSTLELGDSALYLCASSFDRGLNTEAFFGQGTRLTVV.

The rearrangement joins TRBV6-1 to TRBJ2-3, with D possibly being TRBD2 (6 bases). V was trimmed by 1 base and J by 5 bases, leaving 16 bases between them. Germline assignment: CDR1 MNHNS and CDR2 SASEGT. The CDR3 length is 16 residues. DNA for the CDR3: TGTGCCAGCAGTGAAGTACTAGCCCCAGTTGGAGATACGCAGTATTTT. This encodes CASSEVLAPVGDTQYF.

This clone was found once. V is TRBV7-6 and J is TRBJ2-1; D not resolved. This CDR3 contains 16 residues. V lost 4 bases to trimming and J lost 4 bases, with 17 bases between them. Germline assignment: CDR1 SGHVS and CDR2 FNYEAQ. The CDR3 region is CASSSIDAFPYNEQFF. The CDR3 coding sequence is TGTGCCAGCAGCTCGATCGACGCTTTTCCTTACAATGAGCAGTTCTTC.

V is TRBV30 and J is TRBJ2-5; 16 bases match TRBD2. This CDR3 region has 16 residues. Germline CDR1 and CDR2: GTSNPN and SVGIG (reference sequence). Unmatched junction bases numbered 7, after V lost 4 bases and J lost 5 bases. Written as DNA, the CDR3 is TGTGCCTGGAAAGGCGGGACTAGCGGGAGGGGGGAGACCCAGTACTTC. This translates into CAWKGGTSGRGETQYF.

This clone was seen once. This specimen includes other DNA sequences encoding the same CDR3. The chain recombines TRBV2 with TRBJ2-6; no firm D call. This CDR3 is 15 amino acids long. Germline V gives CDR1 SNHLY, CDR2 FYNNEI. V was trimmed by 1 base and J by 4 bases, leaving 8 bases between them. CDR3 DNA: TGTGCCAGCAGTGAAGAGGGTTCCGGGGCCAACGTCCTGACTTTC. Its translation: CASSEEGSGANVLTF.

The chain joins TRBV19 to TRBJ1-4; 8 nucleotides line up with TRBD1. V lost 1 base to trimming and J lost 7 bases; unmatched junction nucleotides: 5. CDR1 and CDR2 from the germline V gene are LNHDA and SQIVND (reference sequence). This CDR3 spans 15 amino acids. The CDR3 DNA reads TGTGCCAGTAGTATAGGTGCAGGGGGCCTTGAAAAACTGTTTTTT. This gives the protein CASSIGAGGLEKLFF.

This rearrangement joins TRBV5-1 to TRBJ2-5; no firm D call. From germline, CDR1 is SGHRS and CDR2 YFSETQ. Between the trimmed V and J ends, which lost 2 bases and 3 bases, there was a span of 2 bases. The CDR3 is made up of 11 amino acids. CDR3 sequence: CASSLKETQYF. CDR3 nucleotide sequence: TGCGCCAGCAGCTTAAAAGAGACCCAGTACTTC. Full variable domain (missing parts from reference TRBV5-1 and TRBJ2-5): KAGVTQTPRYLIKTRGQQVTLSCSPISGHRSVSWYQQTPGQGLQFLFEYFSETQRNKGNFPGRFSGRQFSNSRSEMNVSTLELGDSALYLCASSLKETQYFGPGTRLLVL.

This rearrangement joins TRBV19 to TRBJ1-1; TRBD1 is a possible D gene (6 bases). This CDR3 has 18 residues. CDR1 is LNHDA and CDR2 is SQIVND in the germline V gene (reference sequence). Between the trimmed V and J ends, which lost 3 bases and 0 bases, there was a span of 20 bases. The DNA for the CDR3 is TGTGCCAGTAGTATCCGCAGGGGCCGTGGGGACATGAACACTGAAGCTTTCTTT. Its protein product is CASSIRRGRGDMNTEAFF.

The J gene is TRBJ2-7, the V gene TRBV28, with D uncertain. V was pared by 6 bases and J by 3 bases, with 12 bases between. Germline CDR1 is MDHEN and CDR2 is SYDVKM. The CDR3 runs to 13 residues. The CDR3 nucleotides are TGTGCCAGCAGCCCCCCCCCGGGCTACGAGCAGTACTTC. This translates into CASSPPPGYEQYF.

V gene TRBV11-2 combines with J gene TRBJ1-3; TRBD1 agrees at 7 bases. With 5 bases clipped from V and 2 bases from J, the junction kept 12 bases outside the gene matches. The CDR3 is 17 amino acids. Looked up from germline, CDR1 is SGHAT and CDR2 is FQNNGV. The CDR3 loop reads CASSKGDRSSAGNTIYF. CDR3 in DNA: TGTGCCAGCAGCAAAGGGGACAGATCTTCCGCTGGAAACACCATATATTTT. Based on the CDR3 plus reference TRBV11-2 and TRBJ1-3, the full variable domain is EAGVAQSPRYKIIEKRQSVAFWCNPISGHATLYWYQQILGQGPKLLIQFQNNGVVDDSQLPKDRFSAERLKGVDSTLKIQPAKLEDSAVYLCASSKGDRSSAGNTIYFGEGSWLTVV.

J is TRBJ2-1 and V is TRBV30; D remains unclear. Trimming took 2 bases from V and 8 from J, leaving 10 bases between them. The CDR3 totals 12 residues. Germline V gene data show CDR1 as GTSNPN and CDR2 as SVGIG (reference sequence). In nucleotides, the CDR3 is TGTGCCTGGAGTAATCAAGGATATGAGCAGTTCTTC. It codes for CAWSNQGYEQFF.

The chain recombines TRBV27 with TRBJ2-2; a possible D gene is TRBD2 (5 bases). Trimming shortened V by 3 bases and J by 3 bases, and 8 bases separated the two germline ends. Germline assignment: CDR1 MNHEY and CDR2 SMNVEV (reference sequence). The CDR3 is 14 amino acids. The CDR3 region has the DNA TGTGCCAGCAGTTTTGGGAGATACACCGGGGAGCTGTTTTTT. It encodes CASSFGRYTGELFF.

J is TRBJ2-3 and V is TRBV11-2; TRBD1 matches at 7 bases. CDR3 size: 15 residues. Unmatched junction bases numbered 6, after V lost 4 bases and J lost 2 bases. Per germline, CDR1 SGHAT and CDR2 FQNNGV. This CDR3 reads CASSYTTGNTDTQYF. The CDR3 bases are TGTGCCAGCAGCTATACGACAGGGAACACAGATACGCAGTATTTT.

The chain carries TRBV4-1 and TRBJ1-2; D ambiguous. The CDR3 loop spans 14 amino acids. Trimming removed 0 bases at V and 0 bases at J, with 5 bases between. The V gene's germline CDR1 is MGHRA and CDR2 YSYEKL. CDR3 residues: CASSQDRANYGYTF. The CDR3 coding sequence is TGCGCCAGCAGCCAAGACCGGGCTAACTATGGCTACACCTTC.